One sample yielded the 18 T cell receptor beta chains listed below, sequenced in a study of T cell clones after liver transplantation. Only in-frame clones appear in the TCRdb table, and some are missing; sequencing was by immunoSEQ multiplex PCR. The data hold roughly 72,000 clones, with around 84% observed a single time. The sequences come from CD4+ T cells from blood, collected around 50 months after liver transplant. The receptors derive from a human patient who received a liver transplant. A share of the T cells may be of graft donor origin.

The chain is built from TRBV19 and TRBJ1-5; TRBD1 matches at 10 bases. The V and J ends lost 5 bases and 5 bases, in that order; junction bases with no gene match: 6. The CDR3 extends over 15 amino acids. From germline, CDR1 is LNHDA and CDR2 SQIVND (reference sequence). The CDR3 DNA is TGTGCCAGTAGTGTGGGACAGGGGCACGATCAGCCCCAGCATTTT. This gives the protein CASSVGQGHDQPQHF.

V gene TRBV6-5 combines with J gene TRBJ1-2, with 9 positions matching TRBD1. V gave up 5 bases and J gave up 8 bases; unmatched junction bases: 6. The germline CDR1 and CDR2 sequences are MNHEY and SVGAGI. The CDR3 consists of 13 residues. The CDR3, as DNA: TGTGCCAGCAGTCCGGACAGGGGAGGCGGCTACACCTTC. Protein sequence: CASSPDRGGGYTF.

The chain carries TRBV2 and TRBJ2-5, with D unclear. Germline CDR1 and CDR2: SNHLY and FYNNEI. CDR3 length: 13 amino acids. V gave up 7 bases and J gave up 5 bases, with 14 bases separating them. CDR3 coding DNA: TGTGCCAGCAACCCCCCTTTAGAGGAGACCCAGTACTTC. Protein sequence: CASNPPLEETQYF.

The chain combines TRBV4-1 with TRBJ2-3; 8 nucleotides agree with TRBD2. Unmatched junction bases numbered 10, after V lost 4 bases and J lost 4 bases. CDR1 is MGHRA, CDR2 YSYEKL, per germline. The CDR3 is made up of 16 amino acids. CDR3 sequence: CASSPLAGGQSDTQYF. In DNA, the CDR3 is TGCGCCAGCAGCCCTCTGGCGGGAGGACAGTCAGATACGCAGTATTTT.

This chain joins TRBV2 and TRBJ2-2; D possibly uses TRBD1 or TRBD2 (6 bases each). Germline V lookup: CDR1 SNHLY, CDR2 FYNNEI. Trimming removed 7 bases at V and 4 bases at J, with 16 bases between. This CDR3 is built from 15 residues. The CDR3 region has the DNA TGTGCCAGCAAGGTGGAGGGGGGTGTCACCGGGGAGCTGTTTTTT. Protein product: CASKVEGGVTGELFF. The full variable domain, with the rest looked up from reference TRBV2 and TRBJ2-2, is EPEVTQTPSHQVTQMGQEVILRCVPISNHLYFYWYRQILGQKVEFLVSFYNNEISEKSEIFDDQFSVERPDGSNFTLKIRSTKLEDSAMYFCASKVEGGVTGELFFGEGSRLTVL.

This clone is termed medium-sized. The gene calls are TRBV7-2 and TRBJ2-7; D remains ambiguous. The germline V gene has CDR1 SGHTA and CDR2 FQGNSA. V lost 6 bases, J lost 4 bases, and 10 bases lay in between. The length of the CDR3 is 12 residues. The CDR3 region is CASSPRIYEQYF. The CDR3 coding sequence is TGTGCCAGCAGTCCCCGCATTTACGAGCAGTACTTC.

This chain uses TRBV7-2 with TRBJ1-1; TRBD1 is a possible D gene (5 bases). V lost 7 bases, J lost 8 bases, and 23 bases lay in between. The CDR3 extends over 15 amino acids. Germline-derived CDR1 and CDR2 are SGHTA and FQGNSA. The CDR3: CASNLGPGLPVEAFF. The CDR3 bases are TGTGCCAGCAACCTGGGACCGGGACTCCCAGTAGAAGCTTTCTTT.

The chain employs TRBV29-1 and TRBJ1-5; 7 nucleotides align to TRBD1. CDR1 is SQVTM and CDR2 is ANQGSEA in the germline V gene. The CDR3 loop spans 14 amino acids. Trimming removed 6 bases from V and 2 bases from J; junction bases left unmatched: 7. The CDR3 sequence is CSVAKDRGNQPQHF. In DNA form, the CDR3 reads TGCAGCGTAGCCAAAGACAGGGGCAATCAGCCCCAGCATTTT.

This chain uses TRBV4-2 with TRBJ1-2, with a weak D call TRBD1 (6 bases). This CDR3 contains 16 residues. Per germline, CDR1 LGHNA and CDR2 YNFKEQ. Trimming took 0 bases from V and 7 from J, leaving 18 bases between them. CDR3 coding DNA: TGTGCCAGCAGCCAAGAGTGGGCAGGGGAGGGGTCTGGCTACACCTTC. Translated: CASSQEWAGEGSGYTF.

The chain uses TRBV5-1 and TRBJ1-2, with D maybe TRBD1 (6 bases). The germline V and J ends were trimmed by 0 bases and 8 bases, with 14 bases remaining between them. Per germline, CDR1 SGHRS and CDR2 YFSETQ. The CDR3 extends over 14 amino acids. The CDR3 DNA follows: TGCGCCAGCAGCTTGGGTCAGGGGCGCGAGGGCTACACCTTC. Protein product: CASSLGQGREGYTF.

CDR3 residues: CASSSGRVGQPQHF. As DNA, the CDR3 is TGTGCCAGCAGCTCGGGACGGGTAGGGCAGCCCCAGCATTTT. The chain links TRBV5-6 to TRBJ1-5; tentative D call: TRBD1 (5 bases). Per the germline V gene, CDR1 is SGHDT and CDR2 is YYEEEE. This CDR3 has 14 amino acids. Between the trimmed V and J ends, which lost 3 bases and 7 bases, there was a span of 14 bases.

The DNA for the CDR3 is TGTGCCAGCAGCTTAAGTTCGCTAAATGAGCAGTTCTTC. It specifies CASSLSSLNEQFF. The genes are TRBV7-3 and TRBJ2-1; D is unclear. Trimming left V 1 base short and J 7 bases short, with 8 bases between. CDR1 SGHTA and CDR2 FQGTGA come from the germline V gene. The CDR3 runs to 13 residues.

This clone occurred once. The J gene is TRBJ2-3, the V gene TRBV19; D may match TRBD1 or TRBD2 (6 bases each). CDR1 is LNHDA, CDR2 SQIVND, per germline (reference sequence). V dropped 7 bases and J dropped 0 bases, with 14 bases sitting between them. The CDR3 covers 15 residues. This CDR3 reads CASKGGDASTDTQYF. In nucleotides, the CDR3 is TGTGCCAGTAAGGGGGGCGACGCGAGCACAGATACGCAGTATTTT.

The gene calls are TRBV7-9 and TRBJ1-6; D ambiguous. CDR1 SEHNR and CDR2 FQNEAQ come from the germline V gene (reference sequence). V was clipped by 4 bases and J by 10 bases, with 5 bases between them. The CDR3 is made up of 11 amino acids. Written as DNA, the CDR3 is TGTGCCAGCAGCTCAGCGTCACCCCTCCACTTT. Its protein product is CASSSASPLHF.

The chain joins TRBV7-3 to TRBJ2-2; no firm D call. V lost 5 bases and J 1 base, leaving 5 bases between the germline ends. The V gene's germline CDR1 is SGHTA and CDR2 FQGTGA. This CDR3 comprises 13 residues. CDR3 nucleotide sequence: TGTGCCAGCAGCCCCATGAACACCGGGGAGCTGTTTTTT. Amino acids: CASSPMNTGELFF.

The gene calls are TRBV4-2 and TRBJ2-2; 11 bases agree with TRBD2. Looked up from germline, CDR1 is LGHNA and CDR2 is YNFKEQ. V lost 4 bases, J lost 3 bases, and 4 bases stayed unmatched. The CDR3 runs 16 residues. The DNA for the CDR3 is TGTGCCAGCAGCCGCGTACTAGCGGGGGACACCGGGGAGCTGTTTTTT. Amino acids: CASSRVLAGDTGELFF.

The chain links TRBV30 to TRBJ1-2, with 7 bases identical to TRBD1. The germline CDR1 and CDR2 sequences are GTSNPN and SVGIG (reference sequence). V was pared by 4 bases and J by 4 bases, with 12 bases of the junction left unmatched. The length of the CDR3 is 15 residues. CDR3: CAWIRTGLHPYGYTF. The CDR3 bases are TGTGCCTGGATTAGGACAGGTCTCCATCCCTATGGCTACACCTTC.

The rearrangement links TRBV25-1 to TRBJ1-2; D possibly corresponds to TRBD1 (5 bases). V lost 4 bases to trimming and J lost 4 bases, with 13 bases between them. CDR1 MGHDK and CDR2 SYGVNS come from the germline V gene. This CDR3 contains 14 residues. CDR3 residues: CASSGEGRGYGYTF. The CDR3 DNA sequence: TGTGCCAGCAGTGGTGAGGGGAGGGGCTATGGCTACACCTTC.